This entry lists 10 T cell receptor beta chains sequenced from one sample in a study of blood T cells in healthy people across ages. Primers used in a second PCR of roughly 7 to 12 cycles were a sample-barcoded 5' primer and a J-beta primer mix. Via MiXCR, TCRdb re-called the 5' RACE reads, giving one row per CDR3 protein. Among 650,000 or so distinct CDR3 sequences listed, approximately 52% were seen once. Specimen: blood. The receptors shown here come from a woman of 80 years or more in good health.

The table lists this clonotype with many counts. The chain employs TRBV20-1 and TRBJ2-5; 8 nucleotides line up with TRBD1. This CDR3 is built from 18 residues. The ends lost 0 bases at V and 0 bases at J; junction bases unmatched: 12. Germline-derived CDR1 and CDR2 are DFQATT and SNEGSKA (reference sequence). CDR3 nucleotide sequence: TGCAGTGCTAGAGATCCGAGACAGGGGAAGAAGTACCAAGAGACCCAGTACTTC. Its translation is CSARDPRQGKKYQETQYF.

CDR3 sequence (DNA): TGTGCCAGCAGTACGCAGGGGGGATACGAGCAGTACTTC. This gives the protein CASSTQGGYEQYF. The V gene is TRBV6-6, the J gene TRBJ2-7; TRBD1 might be the D (7 bases). Germline CDR1 MNHNY, CDR2 SVGAGI (reference sequence). This CDR3 is 13 amino acids long. V gave up 5 bases and J gave up 4 bases, with 12 bases separating them.

Notes on this clonotype: A read error is possible here, since a much larger clone lies one base away. The rearrangement joins TRBV27 to TRBJ2-3; 7 bases are shared with TRBD2. Per the germline V gene, CDR1 is MNHEY and CDR2 is SMNVEV (reference sequence). The length of the CDR3 is 16 residues. CDR3 DNA sequence: TGTGTCAGCAGTTTATTAAGCGGGGCGAACACAGATACGCAGTATTTT. Residues: CVSSLLSGANTDTQYF.

This clonotype came up many times. CDR3 bases: TGTGCCAGCAGCAATCCCAGGGCCCCGGACAGGAGCTACGAGCAGTACTTC. Amino acids: CASSNPRAPDRSYEQYF. V and J are TRBV21-1 and TRBJ2-7; the DNA was not compared with TRBD1, the D call given in the table. TRBV21-1 is a pseudogene. The length of the CDR3 is 17 residues.

J is TRBJ2-7 and V is TRBV10-3; TRBD1 might be the D (6 bases). Germline CDR1 and CDR2: ENHRY and SYGVKD. V lost 3 bases to trimming and J lost 5 bases, with 14 bases between them. The CDR3 runs to 14 residues. The CDR3 reads CAISDETGPNEQYF. CDR3 sequence (DNA): TGTGCCATCAGTGACGAGACAGGCCCCAACGAGCAGTACTTC.

At least ten counts were recorded for this clonotype. The chain is built from TRBV7-9 and TRBJ2-1, with no clear D. CDR3 length: 12 residues. In germline, CDR1 is SEHNR, CDR2 FQNEAQ (reference sequence). The germline V and J ends were trimmed by 2 bases and 9 bases, with 8 bases remaining between them. The CDR3 reads CASSLPSPEQFF. In nucleotides, the CDR3 is TGTGCCAGCAGCTTACCTTCCCCTGAGCAGTTCTTC.

There are a few counts of this clonotype. This sequence may be a read error, since a much larger clone differs from it by one base. The chain links TRBV6-5 to TRBJ2-1; the match to TRBD2 covers 7 bases. The CDR3 covers 18 residues. Germline CDR1 is MNHEY and CDR2 is SVGAGI. V gave up 4 bases and J gave up 0 bases; unmatched junction bases: 12. The CDR3 sequence is CASSFWAGAMGSYNEQFF. The DNA for the CDR3 is TGTGCCAGCAGTTTCTGGGCGGGAGCTATGGGCTCCTACAATGAGCAGTTCTTC.

Turning to this clonotype: A much larger clone sits a single nucleotide away, making a read error possible. This chain links TRBV12-3 or TRBV12-4 with TRBJ1-1; D unresolved. The CDR3 length is 14 residues. The V and J ends lost 5 bases and 0 bases respectively, with 10 bases between them. CDR3 residues: CASSVVGLNTEAFF. In DNA form, the CDR3 reads TGTGCCAGCAGTGTGGTCGGGCTGAACACTGAAGCTTTCTTT.

The J gene is TRBJ1-2, the V gene TRBV27; D call uncertain. Trimming took 4 bases from V and 7 from J, leaving 10 bases between them. In germline, CDR1 is MNHEY, CDR2 SMNVEV (reference sequence). There are 12 residues in the CDR3. DNA of the CDR3: TGTGCCAGCAGTTCCCTCCCGGGTGGCTACACCTTC. As protein: CASSSLPGGYTF.

This clonotype was recorded at least ten times. This chain links TRBV7-3 with TRBJ2-1; 14 nucleotides align to TRBD2. The CDR3 runs 16 residues. V lost 2 bases to trimming and J lost 7 bases; unmatched junction nucleotides: 4. The germline gives CDR1 SGHTA, CDR2 FQGTGA. The CDR3 DNA reads TGTGCCAGCAGCTTACTTAGACTAGCGGGAGGGAATGAGCAGTTCTTC. Its translation: CASSLLRLAGGNEQFF.